This TCR beta chain emerged from a study of T cells in Graves' hyperthyroidism and ophthalmopathy. This CDR3 contains 14 residues. V was pared by 3 bases and J by 1 base, with 6 bases between. CDR1 KGHSH and CDR2 LQKENI come from the germline V gene. RNA transcripts served as the template for amplifying TCR beta CDR3 regions. The HTBI primer set drove a first-round RT-PCR of the TCR CDR3. TCRdb ran MiXCR on the multiplex PCR reads and lists one entry per CDR3 protein. Of 150,000 or so distinct CDR3 sequences in the sample, approximately 24% are singletons; the top ten hold around two thirds. The clonotype was recovered from a woman aged 45-59 years with Graves' hyperthyroidism that later progressed to Graves' ophthalmopathy. The chain combines TRBV18 with TRBJ2-2; D is unclear. The sample was blood. CDR3 region: CASSPSLNTGELFF. CDR3 sequence (DNA): TGTGCCAGCTCACCTTCCCTGAACACCGGGGAGCTGTTTTTT.